The present T cell receptor beta chain was sequenced within a study of cytomegalovirus exposure and HLA in healthy donors. PCR amplification relied on 60 Vbeta primers (plus 13 Jbeta primers). Sequencing used immunoSEQ multiplex PCR; TCRdb keeps in-frame clones, though not all of them. The sample records about 140,000 clones, just under 85% being singletons. Specimen: PBMCs. This TCR was sampled from a woman between 40 and 55 years old in good health and CMV-seronegative.

CDR3 amino acids: CASSPPRATSGRKETQYF. CDR3 in DNA: TGTGCCAGCAGCCCCCCCCGCGCGACTAGCGGGAGGAAAGAGACCCAGTACTTC. The V gene is TRBV7-2, the J gene TRBJ2-5, with TRBD2 identical over 13 bases. Germline CDR1 SGHTA, CDR2 FQGNSA. V was clipped by 5 bases and J by 3 bases; unmatched bases: 12. The CDR3 has 18 amino acids. Combining the CDR3 with reference TRBV7-2 and TRBJ2-5 gives the whole variable domain GAGVSQSPSNKVTEKGKDVELRCDPISGHTALYWYRQSLGQGLEFLIYFQGNSAPDKSGLPSDRFSAERTGGSVSTLTIQRTQQEDSAVYLCASSPPRATSGRKETQYFGPGTRLLVL.